This T cell receptor beta chain was sequenced in a study of T cell clonality in common variable immunodeficiency. Overall study findings and caveats: Compared with healthy controls, CVID subjects showed increased TCRbeta clonality, mostly in about a third. Reportedly, TCR beta sequences from common variable immunodeficiency showed fewer deletions and N-nucleotide insertions. Repertoire-complication correlations in CVID were limited by patient heterogeneity.

From germline, CDR1 is DFQATT and CDR2 SNEGSKA (reference sequence). The CDR3 is made up of 14 amino acids. Blood samples were heparinized, 5 to 8 ml per donor. Sequenced by immunoSEQ multiplex PCR; TCRdb stores in-frame clones only, minus some. The sample has some 40,000 clones, none seen only once. In this sample, this clone turned up many times. Its matching antigen is unknown. Germline and junction disagree at one end, which may indicate a read error. The CDR3 goes on 3 residues after the read ends, and that part is filled in from the germline J gene. Sequencing was done on a sample of peripheral blood mononuclear cells. The genes are TRBV20-1 and TRBJ2-1; 9 nucleotides line up with TRBD2. This TCR came from a person aged 18 to 75 in good health. The DNA read from the CDR3 is TGCAGTGCCAGAGTGACTAGCGGACGGAGTGAG. It yields the protein CSARVTSGRSE. The whole CDR3 reads CSARVTSGRSEQFF.